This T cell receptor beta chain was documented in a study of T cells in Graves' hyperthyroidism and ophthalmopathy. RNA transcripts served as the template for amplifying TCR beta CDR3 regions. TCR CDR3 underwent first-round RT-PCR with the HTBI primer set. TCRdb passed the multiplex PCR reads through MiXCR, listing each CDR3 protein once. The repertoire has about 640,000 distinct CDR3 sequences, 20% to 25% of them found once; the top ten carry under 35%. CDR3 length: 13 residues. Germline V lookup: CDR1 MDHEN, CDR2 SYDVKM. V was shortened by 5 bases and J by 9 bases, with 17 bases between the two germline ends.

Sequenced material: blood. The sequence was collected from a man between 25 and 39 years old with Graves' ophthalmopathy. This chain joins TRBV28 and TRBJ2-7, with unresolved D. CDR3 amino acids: CASSGSPADGQYF. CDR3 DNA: TGTGCCAGCAGTGGTAGCCCGGCGGACGGGCAGTACTTC.